This T cell receptor (beta chain) comes out of a study of glioma-infiltrating T cells after dendritic cell vaccination. Overall study context: At biweekly intervals, patients got three intradermal dendritic cell vaccine injections.

TCRB CDR3 was amplified from 2 ug genomic DNA or less. The table came from immunoSEQ multiplex PCR; TCRdb's copy has only in-frame clones and leaves some out. The sample comprises roughly 98,000 clones, about nine tenths of which are singletons, and around 14% rests with the top ten. Only patients with spare fresh-frozen tumor and over two years of follow-up were included. The sequence came from a human donor with glioblastoma. The material sequenced was blood, taken before dendritic cell vaccination.

The CDR3 protein is CAISEASGSYEQYF. The CDR3 DNA is TGTGCCATCAGTGAGGCTAGCGGATCCTACGAGCAGTACTTC. The J gene is TRBJ2-7, the V gene TRBV10-3; 7 bases align to TRBD2. Germline CDR1 reads ENHRY; CDR2 reads SYGVKD. V lost 2 bases and J lost 1; bases outside the gene matches: 2. This CDR3 contains 14 residues.